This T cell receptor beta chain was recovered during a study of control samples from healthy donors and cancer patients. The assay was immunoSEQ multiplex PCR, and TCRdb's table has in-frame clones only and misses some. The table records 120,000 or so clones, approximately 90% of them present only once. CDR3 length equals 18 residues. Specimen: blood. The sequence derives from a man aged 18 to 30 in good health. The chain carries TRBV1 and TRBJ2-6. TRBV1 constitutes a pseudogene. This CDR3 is CTSSRSSLCTKRANVLTF. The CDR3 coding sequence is TGCACCAGCAGCCGCAGCAGTTTGTGCACAAAGCGGGCCAACGTCCTGACTTTC.